Listed below are T cell receptor beta chains from one sample, sequenced in a study of blood T cell repertoires in COVID-19. Some clones are missing from TCRdb's copy, which holds only in-frame ones; the method was immunoSEQ multiplex PCR. Altogether more than 200,000 clones are present, approximately 87% being singletons, with the ten largest covering 2.2%. The sequenced sample was peripheral blood. All receptors derive from a woman aged 45-65 years with acute or convalescent COVID-19. Each CDR3 is given with its conserved first and last residue. The order of the fields is D gene, V gene, J gene, clone size, CDR3 length, CDR3 protein, CDR3 DNA. A D gene is named only where the DNA matches it firmly. Size is stated for part of the rows, as once, few or many counts, or as a class when the clone is expanded.

d_call: .; v_call: TRBV27; j_call: TRBJ2-1; clone_size: few; cdr3_length: 12; cdr3_aa: CASSLQGNEQFF; cdr3_nt: TGTGCCAGCAGTTTACAGGGTAATGAGCAGTTCTTC
d_call: .; v_call: TRBV7-8; j_call: TRBJ2-7; clone_size: .; cdr3_length: 13; cdr3_aa: CASSGGSSYEQYF; cdr3_nt: TGTGCCAGCAGCGGAGGTAGCTCCTACGAGCAGTACTTC
d_call: TRBD2; v_call: TRBV18; j_call: TRBJ2-6; clone_size: .; cdr3_length: 18; cdr3_aa: CASSPVGLAGSGANVLTF; cdr3_nt: TGTGCCAGCTCGCCGGTGGGACTAGCGGGATCTGGGGCCAACGTCCTGACTTTC
d_call: TRBD2; v_call: TRBV7-3; j_call: TRBJ2-3; clone_size: once; cdr3_length: 16; cdr3_aa: CASSPGTSGGADTQYF; cdr3_nt: TGTGCCAGCAGCCCTGGGACTAGCGGGGGGGCAGATACGCAGTATTTT
d_call: .; v_call: TRBV25-1; j_call: TRBJ1-2; clone_size: .; cdr3_length: 16; cdr3_aa: CASSESGTKANYGYTF; cdr3_nt: TGTGCCAGCAGTGAATCTGGGACAAAAGCTAACTATGGCTACACCTTC
d_call: .; v_call: TRBV7-9; j_call: TRBJ2-5; clone_size: .; cdr3_length: 16; cdr3_aa: CASSLYVSSFQETQYF; cdr3_nt: TGTGCCAGCAGCTTATATGTCTCGTCGTTCCAAGAGACCCAGTACTTC
d_call: .; v_call: TRBV18; j_call: TRBJ2-6; clone_size: .; cdr3_length: 16; cdr3_aa: CASSPPGVSGANVLTF; cdr3_nt: TGTGCCAGCTCACCCCCGGGGGTCTCTGGGGCCAACGTCCTGACTTTC
d_call: TRBD1; v_call: TRBV7-2; j_call: TRBJ2-5; clone_size: .; cdr3_length: 11; cdr3_aa: CASSRGQGTHF; cdr3_nt: TGTGCCAGCAGCCGAGGACAGGGGACGCACTTC
d_call: .; v_call: TRBV6-5; j_call: TRBJ1-1; clone_size: .; cdr3_length: 13; cdr3_aa: CASSYERDTEAFF; cdr3_nt: TGTGCCAGCAGTTACGAGAGGGACACTGAAGCTTTCTTT
d_call: .; v_call: TRBV19; j_call: TRBJ1-5; clone_size: .; cdr3_length: 13; cdr3_aa: CASSAGRDQPQHF; cdr3_nt: TGTGCCAGTAGTGCGGGCCGTGATCAGCCCCAGCATTTT
d_call: .; v_call: TRBV7-9; j_call: TRBJ2-7; clone_size: once; cdr3_length: 13; cdr3_aa: CASSGGWGYEQYF; cdr3_nt: TGTGCCAGCAGCGGAGGTTGGGGTTACGAGCAGTACTTC
d_call: .; v_call: TRBV2; j_call: TRBJ1-5; clone_size: .; cdr3_length: 12; cdr3_aa: CASSDPTEPQHF; cdr3_nt: TGTGCCAGCAGTGATCCGACAGAACCCCAGCATTTT
d_call: TRBD1; v_call: TRBV6-5; j_call: TRBJ2-5; clone_size: .; cdr3_length: 14; cdr3_aa: CASSQTGVGKTQYF; cdr3_nt: TGTGCCAGCAGCCAAACAGGGGTAGGAAAGACCCAGTACTTC
d_call: TRBD1; v_call: TRBV7-6; j_call: TRBJ1-1; clone_size: .; cdr3_length: 14; cdr3_aa: CASSPGQGNTEAFF; cdr3_nt: TGTGCCAGCAGCCCCGGACAGGGGAACACTGAAGCTTTCTTT
d_call: TRBD2; v_call: TRBV19; j_call: TRBJ2-7; clone_size: .; cdr3_length: 16; cdr3_aa: CASSTRLAGISYEQYF; cdr3_nt: TGTGCCAGTAGTACGCGACTAGCGGGAATTTCCTACGAGCAGTACTTC
d_call: .; v_call: TRBV27; j_call: TRBJ1-2; clone_size: .; cdr3_length: 14; cdr3_aa: CATSPHSSIYGYTF; cdr3_nt: TGTGCCACCTCCCCCCACAGCAGCATTTATGGCTACACCTTC
d_call: .; v_call: TRBV7-8; j_call: TRBJ1-5; clone_size: .; cdr3_length: 14; cdr3_aa: CASSLGQSNQPQHF; cdr3_nt: TGTGCCAGCAGCTTAGGACAGTCCAATCAGCCCCAGCATTTT
d_call: TRBD2; v_call: TRBV4-2; j_call: TRBJ2-1; clone_size: .; cdr3_length: 17; cdr3_aa: CASSPQPGLAGENEQFF; cdr3_nt: TGTGCCAGCAGCCCACAACCGGGACTAGCGGGAGAGAATGAGCAGTTCTTC
d_call: TRBD1; v_call: TRBV19; j_call: TRBJ1-6; clone_size: once; cdr3_length: 12; cdr3_aa: CATGQGNSPLHF; cdr3_nt: TGTGCCACCGGACAGGGTAATTCACCCCTCCACTTT
d_call: .; v_call: TRBV7-2; j_call: TRBJ1-4; clone_size: .; cdr3_length: 14; cdr3_aa: CASSLTTGSEKLFF; cdr3_nt: TGTGCCAGCAGCTTAACCACGGGGTCTGAAAAACTGTTTTTT
d_call: .; v_call: TRBV7-2; j_call: TRBJ2-3; clone_size: .; cdr3_length: 14; cdr3_aa: CASSLRDWGDTQYF; cdr3_nt: TGTGCCAGCAGCTTACGGGATTGGGGAGATACGCAGTATTTT
d_call: TRBD2; v_call: TRBV6-5; j_call: TRBJ2-7; clone_size: .; cdr3_length: 12; cdr3_aa: CASSLTSVEQYF; cdr3_nt: TGTGCCAGCAGTCTTACTAGCGTCGAGCAGTACTTC
d_call: TRBD1; v_call: TRBV7-9; j_call: TRBJ1-2; clone_size: once; cdr3_length: 15; cdr3_aa: CASSLQQGFIDGYTF; cdr3_nt: TGTGCCAGCAGCTTACAACAGGGGTTTATCGATGGCTACACCTTC
d_call: .; v_call: TRBV15; j_call: TRBJ1-2; clone_size: .; cdr3_length: 17; cdr3_aa: CATSRDPPDISGYGYTF; cdr3_nt: TGTGCCACCAGCAGAGATCCCCCGGATATATCGGGCTATGGCTACACCTTC
d_call: TRBD1; v_call: TRBV5-1; j_call: TRBJ2-3; clone_size: .; cdr3_length: 16; cdr3_aa: CASSPPDRVGTDTQYF; cdr3_nt: TGCGCCAGCAGCCCTCCCGACAGGGTCGGCACAGATACGCAGTATTTT
d_call: .; v_call: TRBV12-3/TRBV12-4; j_call: TRBJ2-7; clone_size: once; cdr3_length: 12; cdr3_aa: CASSPDRYEQYF; cdr3_nt: TGTGCCAGCAGTCCCGACAGGTACGAGCAGTACTTC
d_call: TRBD2; v_call: TRBV11-3; j_call: TRBJ2-1; clone_size: .; cdr3_length: 14; cdr3_aa: CASSSTTSGVEQFF; cdr3_nt: TGTGCCAGCAGCTCCACGACTAGCGGGGTAGAGCAGTTCTTC
d_call: .; v_call: TRBV6-5; j_call: TRBJ2-6; clone_size: .; cdr3_length: 15; cdr3_aa: CASSYEGAGANVLTF; cdr3_nt: TGTGCCAGCAGTTACGAGGGGGCTGGGGCCAACGTCCTGACTTTC
d_call: TRBD2; v_call: TRBV24-1; j_call: TRBJ2-1; clone_size: .; cdr3_length: 18; cdr3_aa: CATSDKLAGVASYNEQFF; cdr3_nt: TGTGCCACCAGTGACAAACTAGCGGGAGTAGCGTCCTACAATGAGCAGTTCTTC
d_call: TRBD1; v_call: TRBV7-2; j_call: TRBJ1-2; clone_size: .; cdr3_length: 16; cdr3_aa: CASSLGQGVRRDGYTF; cdr3_nt: TGTGCCAGCAGCTTAGGGCAGGGGGTTCGGAGGGATGGCTACACCTTC
d_call: .; v_call: TRBV25-1; j_call: TRBJ1-6; clone_size: .; cdr3_length: 14; cdr3_aa: CASRLARYNSPLHF; cdr3_nt: TGTGCCAGCAGACTCGCCCGGTATAATTCACCCCTCCACTTT
d_call: TRBD1; v_call: TRBV6-2/TRBV6-3; j_call: TRBJ1-1; clone_size: .; cdr3_length: 14; cdr3_aa: CASSSPGQGGKAFF; cdr3_nt: TGTGCCAGCAGTTCACCGGGACAGGGGGGTAAGGCTTTCTTT
d_call: .; v_call: TRBV7-9; j_call: TRBJ2-5; clone_size: .; cdr3_length: 15; cdr3_aa: CASSHRLLYQETQYF; cdr3_nt: TGTGCCAGCAGCCACAGGTTACTGTACCAAGAGACCCAGTACTTC
d_call: .; v_call: TRBV7-9; j_call: TRBJ1-5; clone_size: .; cdr3_length: 17; cdr3_aa: CASSFLSSDRYNQPQHF; cdr3_nt: TGTGCCAGCAGCTTTCTTTCCTCCGACAGGTATAATCAGCCCCAGCATTTT
d_call: TRBD1; v_call: TRBV3-1/TRBV3-2; j_call: TRBJ1-1; clone_size: .; cdr3_length: 17; cdr3_aa: CASSPRDRGQGNTEAFF; cdr3_nt: TGTGCCAGCAGCCCGAGGGACAGGGGGCAGGGGAACACTGAAGCTTTCTTT
d_call: TRBD2; v_call: TRBV19; j_call: TRBJ2-3; clone_size: .; cdr3_length: 14; cdr3_aa: CASGSSGMTDTQYF; cdr3_nt: TGTGCCAGTGGCAGTAGCGGGATGACAGATACGCAGTATTTT
d_call: .; v_call: TRBV7-7; j_call: TRBJ2-2; clone_size: .; cdr3_length: 15; cdr3_aa: CASSLYLANTGELFF; cdr3_nt: TGTGCCAGCAGCTTATATCTAGCGAACACCGGGGAGCTGTTTTTT
d_call: .; v_call: TRBV27; j_call: TRBJ1-4; clone_size: .; cdr3_length: 14; cdr3_aa: CASSLQGPARKLFF; cdr3_nt: TGTGCCAGCAGTTTACAGGGCCCAGCTCGAAAACTGTTTTTT
d_call: .; v_call: TRBV5-1; j_call: TRBJ1-2; clone_size: .; cdr3_length: 12; cdr3_aa: CASSLDNYGYTF; cdr3_nt: TGCGCCAGCAGCCTAGACAACTATGGCTACACCTTC
d_call: TRBD2; v_call: TRBV3-1/TRBV3-2; j_call: TRBJ2-5; clone_size: .; cdr3_length: 14; cdr3_aa: CASSQGPGGDTQYF; cdr3_nt: TGTGCCAGCAGTCAAGGGCCGGGGGGGGACACCCAGTACTTC
d_call: .; v_call: TRBV9; j_call: TRBJ1-2; clone_size: .; cdr3_length: 13; cdr3_aa: CASSETGSGGYTF; cdr3_nt: TGTGCCAGCAGCGAGACAGGCTCGGGGGGCTACACCTTC